This T cell receptor beta chain is drawn from a study of blood T cell repertoires in COVID-19. Sequencing was performed with immunoSEQ multiplex PCR; in TCRdb, only in-frame clones are kept and a portion is missing. The sample lists 300,000 to 400,000 clones, approximately 88% occurring once. From germline, CDR1 is SEHNR and CDR2 FQNEAQ (reference sequence). V was clipped by 8 bases and J by 0 bases; unmatched bases: 9. The CDR3 runs 19 residues. This chain joins TRBV7-9 and TRBJ2-2, with TRBD2 identical over 16 bases. The material sequenced was peripheral blood. The TCR sequence derives from a woman between 45 and 65 years old with active or convalescent COVID-19. CDR3 nucleotide sequence: TGTGCCAGCGGGCCCACCGGGACTAGCGGGAGGGCGAACACCGGGGAGCTGTTTTTT. Its protein product is CASGPTGTSGRANTGELFF.